These T cell receptor beta chains were read from a single sample in a study of cytomegalovirus exposure and HLA in healthy donors. Some clones are missing from TCRdb's copy, which holds only in-frame ones; the method was immunoSEQ multiplex PCR. The data hold 90,000 to 110,000 clones, with just under 70% observed a single time. Sequencing was done on a sample of PBMCs. These receptors were taken from a woman in her 70s in good health and CMV-seropositive. CDR3s include the opening cysteine and the closing phenylalanine or tryptophan. D genes are given only for firm matches. Clone size is shown for a subset of rows, as once, few, many or a class of expanded clone.

J gene,clone size,D gene,V gene,CDR3 DNA,CDR3 protein
TRBJ2-3,.,TRBD2,TRBV7-2,TGTGCCAGCACCCCGCCTAGCGGGGGGGCAGATACGCAGTATTTT,CASTPPSGGADTQYF
TRBJ2-3,few,.,TRBV10-3,TGTGCCATCAGTGAACGGGGTAGCACAGATACGCAGTATTTT,CAISERGSTDTQYF
TRBJ1-1,.,.,TRBV28,TGTGCCAGCAGCCCGAACGGGGGATACACTGAAGCTTTCTTT,CASSPNGGYTEAFF
TRBJ2-3,.,.,TRBV7-2,TGTGCCAGCAGCTTATTTCCAACGGGAGAGGGTCCAGATACGCAGTATTTT,CASSLFPTGEGPDTQYF
TRBJ1-5,.,TRBD1,TRBV2,TGTGCCAGCAGTGAAGCTGGACAGGGTTCGGGCAATCAGCCCCAGCATTTT,CASSEAGQGSGNQPQHF
TRBJ1-4,.,.,TRBV7-9,TGTGCCAGCAGCCGTGGACAGTCTAATGAAAAACTGTTTTTT,CASSRGQSNEKLFF
TRBJ2-7,.,TRBD1,TRBV12-5,TGTGCTAGCTCAGGGACAGGGCTCTACGAGCAGTACTTC,CASSGTGLYEQYF
TRBJ1-2,.,.,TRBV29-1,TGCAGCGTTGCTGACAGGAGCTATGGCTACACCTTC,CSVADRSYGYTF
TRBJ1-1,.,.,TRBV7-9,TGTGCCAGCAGCTTAGAGTTATTCGGCACTGAAGCTTTCTTT,CASSLELFGTEAFF
TRBJ2-3,few,.,TRBV29-1,TGCAGCGTTGAAGTACTAGCAGCCGATACGCAGTATTTT,CSVEVLAADTQYF
TRBJ1-3,.,.,TRBV25-1,TGTGCCAGCAGTGGTTCGAGCTCTGGAAACACCATATATTTT,CASSGSSSGNTIYF
TRBJ1-3,.,.,TRBV27,TGTGCCAGCAGTTTAGTATTAGGAAACACCATATATTTT,CASSLVLGNTIYF
TRBJ1-1,.,.,TRBV10-2,TGCGCCAGCAGTGATCCGGGGAGGACTGAAGCTTTCTTT,CASSDPGRTEAFF
TRBJ1-4,.,TRBD1,TRBV19,TGTGCCAGCTCCAGGGACAGGGGTGAAAAACTGTTTTTT,CASSRDRGEKLFF
TRBJ1-2,few,TRBD1,TRBV5-6,TGTGCCAGCAGCTCCCGGGACAGGGCTGGCTACACCTTC,CASSSRDRAGYTF
TRBJ2-4,.,TRBD1,TRBV4-1,TGCGCCAGCAGCCAAGAGAGAGACAGGGCAAACATTCAGTACTTC,CASSQERDRANIQYF
TRBJ2-3,.,TRBD2,TRBV5-1,TGCGCCAGCAGCCCCAGACTAGCGGGGGCAGATACGCAGTATTTT,CASSPRLAGADTQYF
TRBJ2-5,.,.,TRBV30,TGTGCCTGGAGTGTTGGGGGGGCGGGCCCCCAAGAGACCCAGTACTTC,CAWSVGGAGPQETQYF
TRBJ1-1,.,.,TRBV7-8,TGTGCCAGCAGCTTGGTGGGCATCGGCCGTAGCACTGAAGCTTTCTTT,CASSLVGIGRSTEAFF
TRBJ2-2,.,.,TRBV4-2,TGTGCCAGCAGCCGCATCCGGGATCGCCACGGATCAGCCGGGGAGCTGTTTTTT,CASSRIRDRHGSAGELFF
TRBJ2-2,.,.,TRBV7-6,TGTGCCAGCAGCTCCCGATCCGGGGGCACCGGGGAGCTGTTTTTT,CASSSRSGGTGELFF
TRBJ2-1,.,TRBD2,TRBV7-9,TGTGCCAGCAGCTCACTTTGGGAGGGTGACTACAATGAGCAGTTCTTC,CASSSLWEGDYNEQFF
TRBJ1-1,.,TRBD1,TRBV30,TGTGCCTTGGACAGGGGTATCACTGAAGCTTTCTTT,CALDRGITEAFF
TRBJ1-4,.,.,TRBV5-1,TGCGCCAGCAGCCCCTCGGAGGGTTCTAATGAAAAACTGTTTTTT,CASSPSEGSNEKLFF
TRBJ1-1,few,TRBD1,TRBV30,TGTGCCTGGAGTCGACCGGACAGGAGGGACACTGAAGCTTTCTTT,CAWSRPDRRDTEAFF
TRBJ2-7,.,TRBD2,TRBV7-3,TGTGCCAGCAGCACGGGGGGGTGCGAGCAGTACTTC,CASSTGGCEQYF
TRBJ2-1,.,.,TRBV7-2,TGTGCCAGCAGCTTAGGGTTCAGCGATGAGCAGTTCTTC,CASSLGFSDEQFF
TRBJ1-6,few,.,TRBV5-4,TGTGCCAGCAGCGCAGCGAAGGACAGCTATAATTCACCCCTCCACTTT,CASSAAKDSYNSPLHF
TRBJ2-7,once,TRBD1,TRBV7-6,TGTGCCAGCAGCCCAGCAGGGGGCACCTACGAGCAGTACTTC,CASSPAGGTYEQYF
TRBJ1-6,few,TRBD1,TRBV19,TGTGCCAGTAGTACGGACAGGGCGGCTTCACCCCTCCACTTT,CASSTDRAASPLHF
TRBJ1-5,.,TRBD1,TRBV6-1,TGTGCCAGCAGTGTAACAGGGGATCAGCCCCAGCATTTT,CASSVTGDQPQHF
TRBJ2-3,once,.,TRBV7-9,TGTGCCAGCAGCCAGCCCGGACTCTTCACAGATACGCAGTATTTT,CASSQPGLFTDTQYF
TRBJ2-1,.,TRBD2,TRBV7-8,TGTGCCAGCAGCTTAAAAGCGGGGGGGTTCAACGAGCAGTTCTTC,CASSLKAGGFNEQFF
TRBJ1-2,.,TRBD1,TRBV5-1,TGCGCCAGCAGCGCAGGGGGATCTAACTATGGCTACACCTTC,CASSAGGSNYGYTF
TRBJ1-1,few,.,TRBV6-5,TGTGCCAGCCGGGGGAACACTGAAGCTTTCTTT,CASRGNTEAFF
TRBJ2-1,.,.,TRBV10-3,TGTGCCACAAACCAGGATAGCTCCTACAATGAGCAGTTCTTC,CATNQDSSYNEQFF
TRBJ2-7,few,TRBD2,TRBV7-2,TGTGCCAGCAGCTTAGCGTCGCTAGCGGGGGAACAGTACTTC,CASSLASLAGEQYF
TRBJ1-1,.,.,TRBV18,TGTGCCAGCTCAAGGCAGAGCGACACTGAAGCTTTCTTT,CASSRQSDTEAFF
TRBJ2-7,once,TRBD1,TRBV6-1,TGTGCCAGCAGTGCGCTACAGGGGGACGTGTACGAGCAGTACTTC,CASSALQGDVYEQYF
TRBJ1-1,few,.,TRBV6-1,TGTGCCAGCAGTGGACAAAGGACTGAAGCTTTCTTT,CASSGQRTEAFF
TRBJ2-3,.,TRBD2,TRBV6-5,TGTGCCAGCAGCCCGGGAGGGGGGGGAACAGATACGCAGTATTTT,CASSPGGGGTDTQYF
TRBJ2-1,once,TRBD2,TRBV5-6,TGTGCCAGCAGCTGGACTAGCGGGGGGAATTACAATGAGCAGTTCTTC,CASSWTSGGNYNEQFF
TRBJ2-3,.,TRBD2,TRBV4-1,TGCGCCAGCAGCCAAGGGAGGGTGGGGGAGGGGGATACGCAGTATTTT,CASSQGRVGEGDTQYF
TRBJ1-1,few,.,TRBV29-1,TGCAGCGGGACAAGGGAGGGTGAAGCTTTCTTT,CSGTREGEAFF
TRBJ1-1,few,.,TRBV10-2,TGCGCCAGCAGTGAGTCGGCGGCGAGCACTGAAGCTTTCTTT,CASSESAASTEAFF
TRBJ1-5,.,.,TRBV28,TGTGCCAGCAGTTTAAGAACCACAGGGCGTCAGCCCCAGCATTTT,CASSLRTTGRQPQHF
TRBJ2-2,.,.,TRBV18,TGTGCCAGCTCACCGCAGGGGCAGGGGTTGAACACCGGGGAGCTGTTTTTT,CASSPQGQGLNTGELFF
TRBJ1-2,few,TRBD1,TRBV6-1,TGTGCCAGCAGATTACAGGGGGACTATGGCTACACCTTC,CASRLQGDYGYTF
TRBJ2-7,few,TRBD1,TRBV2,TGTGCCAGCAAAAATACAGGGGGCGAGCAGTACTTC,CASKNTGGEQYF